These 15 T cell receptor beta chains came from one sample sequenced in a study of blood T cell repertoires in COVID-19. The data were produced by immunoSEQ multiplex PCR, yet TCRdb's version contains in-frame clones alone and is incomplete. The sample consists of about 260,000 clones, approximately 86% of them appearing once. Input material: peripheral blood. These receptors were collected from a man aged 30-40 years with active or convalescent COVID-19.

The chain has TRBV30 and TRBJ1-2; 12 nucleotides align to TRBD1. The length of the CDR3 is 13 residues. V lost 4 bases to trimming and J lost 8 bases; unmatched junction nucleotides: 5. The germline V gene has CDR1 GTSNPN and CDR2 SVGIG (reference sequence). The CDR3 loop is CAWKTGTGGGYTF. DNA for the CDR3: TGTGCCTGGAAGACCGGGACAGGGGGCGGCTACACCTTC.

This clone was detected only a few times. The rearrangement uses TRBV27 and TRBJ2-1, with D possibly being TRBD2 (5 bases). Germline CDR1 is MNHEY and CDR2 is SMNVEV (reference sequence). There are 14 residues in the CDR3. The V gene lost 3 bases and the J gene lost 3 bases, with 9 bases spanning the gap. The CDR3 bases are TGTGCCAGCAGTTTCGGCGCGGGCTACAATGAGCAGTTCTTC. Protein product: CASSFGAGYNEQFF.

V usage is TRBV9 and J usage is TRBJ1-1; a possible D gene is TRBD1 (5 bases). This CDR3 contains 15 residues. Trimming took off 0 bases at V and 4 bases at J, with 13 bases between the two ends. In germline, CDR1 is SGDLS, CDR2 YYNGEE. The CDR3 bases are TGTGCCAGCAGCGTAGGGGGCAGGGTGGGCACTGAAGCTTTCTTT. This sequence encodes CASSVGGRVGTEAFF.

This CDR3 reads CASSPTLGLAGGYNEQFF. In nucleotides, the CDR3 is TGTGCCAGCAGCCCTACGCTGGGGCTAGCGGGGGGGTACAATGAGCAGTTCTTC. The chain employs TRBV13 and TRBJ2-1; the match to TRBD2 covers 12 bases. V lost 5 bases to trimming and J lost 4 bases; unmatched junction nucleotides: 12. The CDR3 length is 18 residues. Germline CDR1 reads PRHDT; CDR2 reads FYEKMQ (reference sequence).

The genes are TRBV19 and TRBJ2-7, with D unclear. CDR1 is LNHDA and CDR2 is SQIVND in the germline V gene (reference sequence). This CDR3 comprises 17 residues. V was cut by 7 bases and J by 2 bases, with 24 bases left in between. DNA for the CDR3: TGTGCCAGTACTCCCACCCAATTTCAAAAGGAGACCTACGAGCAGTACTTC. The encoded protein is CASTPTQFQKETYEQYF.

CDR3 loop: CASSLGRQGGYTF. CDR3 DNA: TGTGCCAGCAGCTTAGGGCGTCAGGGCGGCTACACCTTC. The rearrangement links TRBV7-2 to TRBJ1-2, with a weak D call TRBD1 (5 bases). The CDR3 covers 13 residues. The germline CDR1 and CDR2 sequences are SGHTA and FQGNSA. V was cut by 1 base and J by 8 bases, with 11 bases left in between.

V usage is TRBV4-1 and J usage is TRBJ2-6; D is ambiguous. The V end was cut by 1 base, the J end by 0 bases, with 13 bases between. The CDR3 has 18 amino acids. From germline, CDR1 is MGHRA and CDR2 YSYEKL. CDR3 sequence reads: CASSQGPASSSGANVLTF. The CDR3 nucleotides read TGCGCCAGCAGCCAAGGTCCTGCATCGAGCTCTGGGGCCAACGTCCTGACTTTC.

This clone was detected only a few times. The V call is TRBV19, the J call TRBJ1-1; D perhaps matches TRBD1 (6 bases). V lost 8 bases, J lost 0 bases, and 16 bases lay in between. Germline-derived CDR1 and CDR2 are LNHDA and SQIVND (reference sequence). The CDR3 contains 15 residues. As DNA, the CDR3 is TGTGCCAGTCAACCTCGGACAGTAATGAACACTGAAGCTTTCTTT. Residues: CASQPRTVMNTEAFF.

This chain connects TRBV5-1 to TRBJ2-7; D is possibly TRBD1 (6 bases). The CDR3 covers 14 residues. Trimming removed 4 bases from V and 3 bases from J, with 14 bases in between. The germline CDR1 and CDR2 sequences are SGHRS and YFSETQ. The CDR3 spells CASSPDTGIYEQYF. The CDR3 DNA sequence: TGCGCCAGCAGCCCGGATACAGGGATCTACGAGCAGTACTTC.

This clone was seen just once. The gene calls are TRBV4-2 and TRBJ2-7, with D possibly matching TRBD1 (6 bases). Germline assignment: CDR1 LGHNA and CDR2 YNFKEQ. V was pared by 4 bases and J by 7 bases, with 11 bases between. The CDR3 length is 12 residues. CDR3 in amino acids: CASSLDRGEQYF. The CDR3 DNA reads as TGTGCCAGCAGCCTGGATAGGGGGGAGCAGTACTTC.

The chain has TRBV30 and TRBJ2-2, with TRBD1 matching 9 bases. The CDR3 length is 15 residues. V was pared by 8 bases and J by 4 bases, with 11 bases of the junction left unmatched. CDR1 GTSNPN and CDR2 SVGIG come from the germline V gene (reference sequence). In DNA form, the CDR3 reads TGTGCCCTCTTGGCGGACAGGGGTACCACCGGGGAGCTGTTTTTT. It codes for CALLADRGTTGELFF.

The chain uses TRBV7-2 and TRBJ2-7, with 13 bases aligning to TRBD2. The CDR3 loop spans 15 amino acids. V shed 4 bases and J 2 bases; nucleotides not matched to a gene: 2. Germline V gives CDR1 SGHTA, CDR2 FQGNSA. The chain's CDR3 is CASSSTSGGAYEQYF. CDR3 nucleotides: TGTGCCAGCAGCTCTACTAGCGGGGGGGCCTACGAGCAGTACTTC. The variable domain in full, with the rest retrieved from reference TRBV7-2 and TRBJ2-7, is GAGVSQSPSNKVTEKGKDVELRCDPISGHTALYWYRQSLGQGLEFLIYFQGNSAPDKSGLPSDRFSAERTGGSVSTLTIQRTQQEDSAVYLCASSSTSGGAYEQYFGPGTRLTVT.

The chain links TRBV30 to TRBJ1-1; perhaps TRBD1 as D (6 bases). CDR1 is GTSNPN, CDR2 SVGIG, per germline (reference sequence). The CDR3 runs to 12 residues. Trimming left V 4 bases short and J 6 bases short, with 12 bases between. The CDR3 loop is CAWIGQSPEAFF. DNA of the CDR3: TGTGCCTGGATTGGACAGAGCCCTGAAGCTTTCTTT. The complete variable domain, with remaining parts taken from reference TRBV30 and TRBJ1-1, reads SQTIHQWPATLVQPVGSPLSLECTVEGTSNPNLYWYRQAAGRGLQLLFYSVGIGQISSEVPQNLSASRPQDRQFILSSKKLLLSDSGFYLCAWIGQSPEAFFGQGTRLTVV.

The rearrangement links TRBV6-4 to TRBJ1-4; D is undetermined. The CDR3 is 13 amino acids. V was trimmed by 1 base and J by 7 bases, leaving 7 bases between them. Germline CDR1 is MRHNA and CDR2 is SNTAGT. CDR3 region: CASSDWPGEKLFF. The CDR3 DNA sequence: TGTGCCAGCAGTGACTGGCCGGGTGAAAAACTGTTTTTT.

The chain links TRBV7-2 to TRBJ2-7; 9 positions match TRBD2. The V segment lost 5 bases and the J segment 3 bases; nucleotides outside the gene matches: 14. The germline V gene has CDR1 SGHTA and CDR2 FQGNSA. The CDR3 contains 17 residues. In DNA, the CDR3 is TGTGCCAGCAGCGTATTCGGCCTAGCGGGGAATTTCTACGAGCAGTACTTC. As protein: CASSVFGLAGNFYEQYF. Using reference TRBV7-2 and TRBJ2-7 for the parts outside the CDR3, the full variable domain is GAGVSQSPSNKVTEKGKDVELRCDPISGHTALYWYRQSLGQGLEFLIYFQGNSAPDKSGLPSDRFSAERTGGSVSTLTIQRTQQEDSAVYLCASSVFGLAGNFYEQYFGPGTRLTVT.